The rows below give T cell receptor beta chains drawn from one sample of a study of cytomegalovirus exposure and HLA in healthy donors. Produced via immunoSEQ multiplex PCR; TCRdb's table is partial and in-frame only. The table counts 150,000 to 200,000 clones; 6.5% lies in the top ten. The material sequenced was PBMCs. Receptors originate from a man aged 30 to 39 in good health and CMV-seronegative. Both conserved end residues are part of each CDR3. The order of the fields is J gene, V gene, D gene, CDR3 protein, CDR3 DNA. The D gene is left open where the match is weak.

J: TRBJ1-1
V: TRBV27
D: -
CDR3: CASSPTSDSYTEAFF
DNA: TGTGCCAGCAGTCCCACCTCGGACAGCTACACTGAAGCTTTCTTT

J: TRBJ1-1
V: TRBV5-1
D: -
CDR3: CASSLATRNTEAFF
DNA: TGCGCCAGCAGCTTGGCCACTAGGAACACTGAAGCTTTCTTT

J: TRBJ1-4
V: TRBV28
D: TRBD1
CDR3: CASSLTTGGREKLFF
DNA: TGTGCCAGCAGTTTAACGACAGGGGGCAGGGAAAAACTGTTTTTT

J: TRBJ1-6
V: TRBV6-5
D: TRBD1
CDR3: CASSLGTGNNSPLHF
DNA: TGTGCCAGCAGTCTCGGGACAGGCAATAATTCACCCCTCCACTTT

J: TRBJ2-7
V: TRBV27
D: -
CDR3: CASSLRGEPTGEQYF
DNA: TGTGCCAGCAGTTTACGCGGGGAACCTACGGGCGAGCAGTACTTC

J: TRBJ1-2
V: TRBV10-2
D: TRBD1
CDR3: CASSEGPGQGDYGYTF
DNA: TGCGCCAGCAGTGAGGGTCCCGGACAGGGCGACTATGGCTACACCTTC

J: TRBJ2-7
V: TRBV14
D: TRBD1
CDR3: CASSKAGQGAYVYEQYF
DNA: TGTGCCAGCAGTAAAGCGGGACAGGGGGCCTACGTCTACGAGCAGTACTTC

J: TRBJ1-3
V: TRBV5-4
D: TRBD1
CDR3: CASSLNTGASGNTIYF
DNA: TGTGCCAGCAGCTTAAACACAGGGGCTTCTGGAAACACCATATATTTT

J: TRBJ2-3
V: TRBV30
D: TRBD2
CDR3: CAWSVQLAGGTQYF
DNA: TGTGCCTGGAGTGTCCAACTAGCGGGGGGGACGCAGTATTTT

J: TRBJ2-1
V: TRBV28
D: TRBD2
CDR3: CASSLCCLLASGRVYNEQFF
DNA: TGTGCCAGCAGTTTATGCTGTCTTTTGGCTAGCGGGAGGGTCTACAATGAGCAGTTCTTC

J: TRBJ2-2
V: TRBV7-9
D: TRBD1
CDR3: CASSLGGTGGTTGELFF
DNA: TGTGCCAGCAGCTTAGGGGGGACAGGGGGCACCACCGGGGAGCTGTTTTTT

J: TRBJ2-5
V: TRBV19
D: -
CDR3: CASSSQQGRQETQYF
DNA: TGTGCCAGTAGTTCACAACAGGGAAGGCAAGAGACCCAGTACTTC

J: TRBJ2-5
V: TRBV7-9
D: TRBD2
CDR3: CASSPGTSQETQYF
DNA: TGTGCCAGCAGCCCTGGGACTAGTCAAGAGACCCAGTACTTC

J: TRBJ1-4
V: TRBV7-9
D: TRBD1
CDR3: CASSPRQGTTEEKLFF
DNA: TGTGCCAGCAGCCCCCGACAGGGTACGACGGAGGAAAAACTGTTTTTT

J: TRBJ2-7
V: TRBV28
D: TRBD1
CDR3: CASSPIQGAREQYF
DNA: TGTGCCAGCAGTCCAATCCAGGGGGCAAGGGAGCAGTACTTC

J: TRBJ2-5
V: TRBV5-4
D: TRBD2
CDR3: CASSLSLAGGGKETQYF
DNA: TGTGCCAGCAGCTTGAGTTTAGCGGGAGGGGGAAAAGAGACCCAGTACTTC

J: TRBJ1-4
V: TRBV12-5
D: -
CDR3: CASGTVPLRVKLFF
DNA: TGTGCTAGTGGTACCGTCCCGTTGAGGGTAAAACTGTTTTTT

J: TRBJ1-2
V: TRBV14
D: TRBD1
CDR3: CASSQDYDRGESGYTF
DNA: TGTGCCAGCAGCCAAGACTACGACAGGGGAGAAAGTGGCTACACCTTC

J: TRBJ1-3
V: TRBV7-9
D: -
CDR3: CASSLDTAGNTIYF
DNA: TGTGCCAGCAGCTTAGATACGGCTGGAAACACCATATATTTT

J: TRBJ2-3
V: TRBV6-6
D: TRBD2
CDR3: CASRTTSGGTDAQYF
DNA: TGTGCCAGCAGAACGACTAGCGGGGGAACAGATGCGCAGTATTTT

J: TRBJ2-5
V: TRBV5-6
D: TRBD2
CDR3: CASSLLSGREDLGTQYF
DNA: TGTGCCAGCAGCTTGTTGAGCGGGCGGGAGGACCTGGGGACCCAGTACTTC

J: TRBJ2-2
V: TRBV4-2
D: TRBD2
CDR3: CASSQEAGGPGELFF
DNA: TGTGCCAGCAGCCAAGAAGCGGGGGGGCCCGGGGAGCTGTTTTTT

J: TRBJ1-2
V: TRBV19
D: TRBD1
CDR3: CASSIDHPGGYGYTF
DNA: TGTGCCAGTAGTATAGATCACCCAGGGGGCTATGGCTACACCTTC

J: TRBJ1-3
V: TRBV6-5
D: -
CDR3: CASSYGRVASGNTIYF
DNA: TGCGCCAGCAGTTACGGCAGGGTGGCCTCTGGAAACACCATATATTTT

J: TRBJ1-1
V: TRBV6-6
D: -
CDR3: CASSYVNRDYAEAFF
DNA: TGTGCCAGCAGTTACGTGAACAGGGATTACGCTGAAGCTTTCTTT

J: TRBJ1-2
V: TRBV27
D: -
CDR3: CASSFNTRTVGYTF
DNA: TGTGCCAGCAGTTTTAATACTAGGACGGTTGGCTACACCTTC

J: TRBJ2-5
V: TRBV9
D: -
CDR3: CASSSPSQGAQETQYF
DNA: TGTGCCAGCAGCTCTCCCTCCCAAGGGGCACAAGAGACCCAGTACTTC

J: TRBJ1-3
V: TRBV4-3
D: -
CDR3: CASSQDGPGAGNTIYF
DNA: TGCGCCAGCAGCCAAGATGGTCCCGGGGCTGGAAACACCATATATTTT

J: TRBJ2-7
V: TRBV6-1
D: TRBD2
CDR3: CAGGDISSYEQYF
DNA: TGTGCCGGGGGGGATATTAGCTCCTACGAGCAGTACTTC